The rows below give T cell receptor beta chains drawn from one sample of a study of blood T cell repertoires in COVID-19. Method: immunoSEQ multiplex PCR; TCRdb's copy keeps in-frame clones and lacks some. The sample lists around 50,000 clones, about 88% occurring once. The sequencing input was peripheral blood. Source of these receptors: a man aged 70 or older with active COVID-19. The CDR3 runs from the conserved cysteine through the conserved F or W. The D gene is left open where the match is weak.

d_call: NA; v_call: TRBV2; j_call: TRBJ1-1; cdr3_aa: CASSEAGLRTEAFF
d_call: NA; v_call: TRBV6-6; j_call: TRBJ2-2; cdr3_aa: CASSYSRNTGELFF
d_call: NA; v_call: TRBV5-1; j_call: TRBJ1-1; cdr3_aa: CASSLLGGSTEAFF
d_call: TRBD2; v_call: TRBV18; j_call: TRBJ2-5; cdr3_aa: CASSPPGLAYQETQYF
d_call: NA; v_call: TRBV27; j_call: TRBJ2-7; cdr3_aa: CASSSTGGPLYEQYF
d_call: NA; v_call: TRBV11-3; j_call: TRBJ1-1; cdr3_aa: CASSLGRAGDTEAFF
d_call: TRBD2; v_call: TRBV11-2; j_call: TRBJ2-7; cdr3_aa: CASSLAGSGRGEQYF
d_call: TRBD1; v_call: TRBV7-8; j_call: TRBJ2-7; cdr3_aa: CASSLGTAYEQYF
d_call: TRBD1; v_call: TRBV5-1; j_call: TRBJ1-2; cdr3_aa: CASSFRDRDLGYTF
d_call: TRBD2; v_call: TRBV5-1; j_call: TRBJ2-3; cdr3_aa: CASTSGRVGTDTQYF
d_call: TRBD2; v_call: TRBV6-2/TRBV6-3; j_call: TRBJ2-7; cdr3_aa: CASSPLRLASSYEQYF
d_call: TRBD1; v_call: TRBV6-5; j_call: TRBJ2-2; cdr3_aa: CASRRDRGNTGELFF
d_call: NA; v_call: TRBV6-2/TRBV6-3; j_call: TRBJ2-7; cdr3_aa: CASSYGLYEQYF
d_call: TRBD2; v_call: TRBV20-1; j_call: TRBJ2-1; cdr3_aa: CSAQTSHEQFF
d_call: TRBD2; v_call: TRBV4-2; j_call: TRBJ2-7; cdr3_aa: CASSQGLAGGYEQYF
d_call: NA; v_call: TRBV6-1; j_call: TRBJ1-1; cdr3_aa: CASSEGSSGTEAFF
d_call: TRBD1; v_call: TRBV4-2; j_call: TRBJ1-2; cdr3_aa: CASSQDRGRDGYTF
d_call: NA; v_call: TRBV2; j_call: TRBJ2-3; cdr3_aa: CASSGLGGLQTDTQYF
d_call: NA; v_call: TRBV28; j_call: TRBJ1-5; cdr3_aa: CASRDPDISNQPRHF
d_call: TRBD2; v_call: TRBV14; j_call: TRBJ2-1; cdr3_aa: CASSQGLWGSSGRMHEQFF
d_call: TRBD1; v_call: TRBV28; j_call: TRBJ2-1; cdr3_aa: CASSLFPGTGDYNEQFF
d_call: NA; v_call: TRBV5-4; j_call: TRBJ1-2; cdr3_aa: CASSYASGGYTF
d_call: NA; v_call: TRBV9; j_call: TRBJ1-4; cdr3_aa: CASSAGQAATNEKLFF
d_call: NA; v_call: TRBV20-1; j_call: TRBJ2-5; cdr3_aa: CSASGGGKTQYF